One and the same sample provided the 32 T cell receptor beta chains below, sequenced in a study of blood T cell repertoires in COVID-19. Method: immunoSEQ multiplex PCR; TCRdb's copy keeps in-frame clones and lacks some. The repertoire holds about 250,000 clones, about 80% seen once, with over 7.5% in the top ten. The sequenced sample was peripheral blood. The receptors shown here come from an elderly man with acute or convalescent COVID-19.

The chain uses TRBV28 and TRBJ1-5, with D perhaps TRBD1 (5 bases). V was cut by 6 bases and J by 1 base, with 13 bases left in between. CDR1 and CDR2 (germline): MDHEN, SYDVKM. The CDR3 runs 15 residues. CDR3 sequence: CASREVGVSNQPQHF. The CDR3 bases are TGTGCCAGCAGAGAGGTAGGGGTGAGCAATCAGCCCCAGCATTTT.

V and J are TRBV7-2 and TRBJ1-6; D call uncertain. Germline CDR1 is SGHTA and CDR2 is FQGNSA. Between the trimmed V and J ends, which lost 1 base and 5 bases, there was a span of 12 bases. The CDR3 is made up of 16 amino acids. CDR3 nucleotides: TGTGCCAGCAGCTTAGAGGGAGCGCTTAATAATTCACCCCTCCACTTT. It translates to CASSLEGALNNSPLHF.

This sequence joins TRBV10-3 and TRBJ2-7, with TRBD1 as a possible D gene (6 bases). The germline V gene has CDR1 ENHRY and CDR2 SYGVKD. The CDR3 covers 14 residues. V was shortened by 7 bases and J by 0 bases, with 13 bases between the two germline ends. The CDR3 sequence is CAITETGSSYEQYF. CDR3 in DNA: TGTGCCATCACCGAGACAGGCAGCTCCTACGAGCAGTACTTC.

This clone was counted once. The chain has TRBV5-1 and TRBJ2-3; 9 nucleotides align to TRBD1. J lost 2 bases, V lost 1 base, and 2 bases had no gene match. Germline V gene data show CDR1 as SGHRS and CDR2 as YFSETQ. CDR3 length: 15 amino acids. The CDR3 is CASSLNRGPTDTQYF. CDR3 nucleotide sequence: TGCGCCAGCAGCTTGAACAGGGGGCCCACAGATACGCAGTATTTT. The full variable domain, with the rest looked up from reference TRBV5-1 and TRBJ2-3, is KAGVTQTPRYLIKTRGQQVTLSCSPISGHRSVSWYQQTPGQGLQFLFEYFSETQRNKGNFPGRFSGRQFSNSRSEMNVSTLELGDSALYLCASSLNRGPTDTQYFGPGTRLTVL.

J is TRBJ1-1 and V is TRBV11-2; D is unresolved. V was pared by 1 base and J by 1 base, with 7 bases between. From germline, CDR1 is SGHAT and CDR2 FQNNGV. CDR3 length: 14 amino acids. CDR3 residues: CASSLGPGNTEAFF. The CDR3 DNA follows: TGTGCCAGCAGCTTAGGCCCAGGGAACACTGAAGCTTTCTTT.

The chain employs TRBV2 and TRBJ2-5; 7 bases are shared with TRBD1. There are 13 residues in the CDR3. Germline V gene sequence: CDR1 SNHLY, CDR2 FYNNEI. V lost 2 bases to trimming and J lost 4 bases; unmatched junction nucleotides: 1. This CDR3 reads CASSERGRETQYF. The DNA of the CDR3 is TGTGCCAGCAGTGAAAGGGGGCGAGAGACCCAGTACTTC.

The chain recombines TRBV7-2 with TRBJ2-7; maybe TRBD2 (5 bases). The CDR3 covers 14 residues. The germline CDR1 and CDR2 sequences are SGHTA and FQGNSA. The V gene lost 3 bases and the J gene lost 1 base, with 10 bases spanning the gap. The CDR3 spells CASSFERLSYEQYF. The DNA for the CDR3 is TGTGCCAGCAGCTTCGAGCGGCTGTCCTACGAGCAGTACTTC.

The rearrangement joins TRBV29-1 to TRBJ1-2; maybe TRBD1 (5 bases). This CDR3 has 14 residues. Between the trimmed V and J ends, which lost 6 bases and 2 bases, there was a span of 16 bases. Germline V gives CDR1 SQVTM, CDR2 ANQGSEA. CDR3 region: CSVGLLTGNYGYTF. The DNA of the CDR3 is TGCAGCGTGGGACTTTTGACGGGAAACTATGGCTACACCTTC.

Notes on this clone: This same CDR3 is encoded by further DNA sequences in the sample. In nucleotides, the CDR3 is TGTGCCAGTAGTATAGGGACAGGGTCCTACGAGCAGTACTTC. Protein product: CASSIGTGSYEQYF. The rearrangement joins TRBV19 to TRBJ2-7, with 8 bases matching TRBD1. The germline CDR1 and CDR2 sequences are LNHDA and SQIVND (reference sequence). Trimming cost V 1 base and J 1 base; bases outside gene matches: 0. The CDR3 is 14 amino acids. Complete variable domain (other parts from reference TRBV19 and TRBJ2-7): DGGITQSPKYLFRKEGQNVTLSCEQNLNHDAMYWYRQDPGQGLRLIYYSQIVNDFQKGDIAEGYSVSREKKESFPLTVTSAQKNPTAFYLCASSIGTGSYEQYFGPGTRLTVT.

The V and J genes are TRBV7-9 and TRBJ2-3; perhaps TRBD2 as D (5 bases). Germline V CDR1 and CDR2: SEHNR, FQNEAQ (reference sequence). The CDR3 sequence is 16 residues long. The V end was cut by 1 base, the J end by 0 bases, with 11 bases between. The CDR3 protein is CASSLGVAPSTDTQYF. The CDR3 DNA sequence: TGTGCCAGCAGCTTAGGGGTAGCGCCTAGCACAGATACGCAGTATTTT. The entire variable domain, with the rest obtained from reference TRBV7-9 and TRBJ2-3, is as follows: DTGVSQNPRHKITKRGQNVTFRCDPISEHNRLYWYRQTLGQGPEFLTYFQNEAQLEKSRLLSDRFSAERPKGSFSTLEIQRTEQGDSAMYLCASSLGVAPSTDTQYFGPGTRLTVL.

This sequence joins TRBV5-6 and TRBJ1-6; 8 nucleotides agree with TRBD1. The germline V gene encodes CDR1 SGHDT and CDR2 YYEEEE. V lost 2 bases and J lost 13; bases outside the gene matches: 14. This CDR3 is built from 16 residues. CDR3 in amino acids: CASSLDRGAMRIPLHF. Written as DNA, the CDR3 is TGTGCCAGCAGCTTAGACAGGGGAGCGATGCGAATTCCCCTCCACTTT.

The V call is TRBV5-1, the J call TRBJ1-2; maybe TRBD1 (6 bases). Germline V gene data show CDR1 as SGHRS and CDR2 as YFSETQ. The CDR3 runs 14 residues. V was pared by 3 bases and J by 3 bases, with 12 bases between. CDR3 coding DNA: TGCGCCAGCAGCTCGGAGGACAGCTACTATGGCTACACCTTC. The encoded protein is CASSSEDSYYGYTF. Complete variable domain (other parts from reference TRBV5-1 and TRBJ1-2): KAGVTQTPRYLIKTRGQQVTLSCSPISGHRSVSWYQQTPGQGLQFLFEYFSETQRNKGNFPGRFSGRQFSNSRSEMNVSTLELGDSALYLCASSSEDSYYGYTFGSGTRLTVV.

This chain joins TRBV5-1 and TRBJ2-7; TRBD1 matches at 9 bases. V was pared by 3 bases and J by 3 bases, with 13 bases of the junction left unmatched. Germline V gene lookup returns CDR1 SGHRS and CDR2 YFSETQ. The CDR3 is 17 amino acids. CDR3 DNA: TGCGCCAGCAGCTCATGGGGGCTCGGGGACAGGGACTACGAGCAGTACTTC. Encoded protein: CASSSWGLGDRDYEQYF.

J is TRBJ2-1 and V is TRBV11-1, with TRBD2 identical over 8 bases. This CDR3 is 16 amino acids long. CDR1 and CDR2 (germline): SGHAT, FQDESV (reference sequence). J gave up 8 bases and V 1 base, and 10 bases lay outside the gene matches. CDR3 DNA sequence: TGTGCCAGCAGCTTAGGAGGACTAGCTAAATCCCATGAGCAGTTCTTC. Its translation is CASSLGGLAKSHEQFF.

This clone was picked up one time. For the CDR3, the DNA is TGTGCCAGCAGTAATACGCGAGCAACTAATGAAAAACTGTTTTTT. As protein: CASSNTRATNEKLFF. The genes are TRBV5-5 and TRBJ1-4; no clear D. Between the trimmed V and J ends, which lost 5 bases and 0 bases, there was a span of 11 bases. The CDR3 consists of 15 residues. Germline lookup yields CDR1 SGHKS and CDR2 YYEKEE (reference sequence).

This clone came up once. The V gene is TRBV5-4, the J gene TRBJ2-2; 7 positions agree with TRBD1. The CDR3 covers 16 residues. Germline V lookup: CDR1 SGHNT, CDR2 YYREEE (reference sequence). Trimming took 4 bases from V and 8 from J; bases not matched to a gene: 14. The CDR3 sequence is CASSPSGTAQLGELFF. CDR3 nucleotide sequence: TGTGCCAGCAGCCCCTCCGGGACAGCCCAACTGGGGGAGCTGTTTTTT.

J is TRBJ1-5 and V is TRBV7-2; D not certain. The germline V and J ends were trimmed by 5 bases and 1 base, with 15 bases remaining between them. Germline assignment: CDR1 SGHTA and CDR2 FQGNSA. The CDR3 runs 16 residues. Written as DNA, the CDR3 is TGTGCCAGCAGCCTCGCAACGGGAAGGAGCAATCAGCCCCAGCATTTT. Its translation is CASSLATGRSNQPQHF.

This chain uses TRBV6-1 with TRBJ2-1, with D possibly being TRBD1 (5 bases). V was shortened by 2 bases and J by 7 bases, with 6 bases between the two germline ends. Germline V gene sequence: CDR1 MNHNS, CDR2 SASEGT. The CDR3 is 12 residues long. CDR3: CASSEYRNEQFF. DNA for the CDR3: TGTGCCAGCAGTGAATACAGGAATGAGCAGTTCTTC.

The chain is built from TRBV30 and TRBJ1-5, with a possible D match to TRBD1 (6 bases). The CDR3 sequence is 14 residues long. The germline V gene encodes CDR1 GTSNPN and CDR2 SVGIG (reference sequence). V shed 2 bases and J shed 3 bases, with 11 bases lying between them. The CDR3 nucleotides are TGTGCCTGGAGTACGGGGGGCCTCAATCAGCCCCAGCATTTT. It encodes CAWSTGGLNQPQHF.

The V and J genes are TRBV11-3 and TRBJ2-3; 9 bases line up with TRBD1. CDR1 is SGHNT, CDR2 YENEEA, per germline. The ends lost 5 bases at V and 2 bases at J; junction bases unmatched: 5. The CDR3 runs to 15 residues. The CDR3 protein is CASSDRTGDTDTQYF. The CDR3 coding sequence is TGTGCCAGCAGCGACCGGACAGGGGACACAGATACGCAGTATTTT.

The rearrangement uses TRBV5-1 and TRBJ1-1; D possibly corresponds to TRBD1 (5 bases). Looked up from germline, CDR1 is SGHRS and CDR2 is YFSETQ. The CDR3 is made up of 12 amino acids. V lost 7 bases and J 2 bases, leaving 9 bases between the germline ends. CDR3 amino acids: CASGDSNTEAFF. DNA of the CDR3: TGCGCCAGCGGCGACAGTAACACTGAAGCTTTCTTT.

V and J are TRBV18 and TRBJ1-3; D gene ambiguous. The CDR3 runs to 15 residues. In germline, CDR1 is KGHSH, CDR2 LQKENI. Trimming left V 3 bases short and J 4 bases short, with 13 bases between. The CDR3 nucleotides are TGTGCCAGCTCACCCGCGGGTAGATCAGGAAACACCATATATTTT. It specifies CASSPAGRSGNTIYF.

The V and J genes are TRBV3-1 (or the pseudogene TRBV3-2) and TRBJ2-7, with 7 bases lining up with TRBD1. The CDR3 runs 16 residues. Germline V CDR1 and CDR2: LGHDT, YNNKEL (reference sequence). The V and J ends lost 1 base and 2 bases, in that order; junction bases with no gene match: 8. The CDR3 coding sequence is TGTGCCAGCAGCCAAGTACTCCAGGGGGTGACCTACGAGCAGTACTTC. It encodes CASSQVLQGVTYEQYF.

The J gene is TRBJ1-2, the V gene TRBV30; 8 bases align to TRBD1. The CDR3 runs 13 residues. Losses at the gene ends were 1 base for V and 8 bases for J; bases not matched to a gene: 6. Germline V lookup: CDR1 GTSNPN, CDR2 SVGIG (reference sequence). CDR3 DNA: TGTGCCTGGAGTGGGGGACAGGCTTCGGGCTACACCTTC. Its translation is CAWSGGQASGYTF.

The chain employs TRBV5-8 and TRBJ2-3; D perhaps matches TRBD2 (6 bases). There are 12 residues in the CDR3. Germline CDR1 is SGHTS and CDR2 is YDEGEE. V was trimmed by 4 bases and J by 8 bases, leaving 11 bases between them. This CDR3 reads CASSAMGGTQYF. The CDR3 DNA reads as TGTGCCAGCAGCGCCATGGGAGGTACGCAGTATTTT.

The gene calls are TRBV7-7 and TRBJ1-5, with D possibly TRBD1 on 5 matching bases. CDR3 length: 18 amino acids. V shed 1 base and J shed 0 bases, with 16 bases lying between them. Germline CDR1 is SSHAT and CDR2 is FNYEAQ (reference sequence). The CDR3 spells CASSLERGSRDSNQPQHF. In DNA, the CDR3 is TGTGCCAGCAGCTTAGAAAGGGGAAGTAGGGATAGCAATCAGCCCCAGCATTTT.

J is TRBJ1-6 and V is TRBV7-2; D uncertain. Trimming took 3 bases from V and 8 from J, leaving 17 bases between them. CDR3 size: 16 residues. The germline V gene has CDR1 SGHTA and CDR2 FQGNSA. The CDR3 DNA reads TGTGCCAGCAGCTTTCGAGATGATCCCACCTATTCACCCCTCCACTTT. Protein product: CASSFRDDPTYSPLHF.

This clone was seen more than once but under ten times. The CDR3 is CATSRDRQGAREQYF. The DNA of the CDR3 is TGTGCCACCAGCAGAGATCGCCAGGGGGCGCGGGAGCAGTACTTC. The gene calls are TRBV15 and TRBJ2-7, with 8 bases identical to TRBD1. The germline CDR1 and CDR2 sequences are LNHNV and YYDKDF (reference sequence). V lost 0 bases, J lost 7 bases, and 8 bases stayed unmatched. The CDR3 has 15 residues.

The V and J genes are TRBV11-2 and TRBJ2-3, with 10 nucleotides matching TRBD2. The CDR3 covers 16 residues. CDR1 and CDR2 (germline): SGHAT, FQNNGV. V was clipped by 5 bases and J by 5 bases; unmatched bases: 10. The CDR3 spells CASSITSGTPQDTQYF. The DNA for the CDR3 is TGTGCCAGCAGCATCACTAGCGGGACCCCCCAAGATACGCAGTATTTT.

This sequence joins TRBV6-5 and TRBJ1-2, with TRBD1 matching over 7 bases. Per the germline V gene, CDR1 is MNHEY and CDR2 is SVGAGI. This CDR3 is built from 11 residues. Trimming removed 5 bases from V and 8 bases from J; junction bases left unmatched: 2. CDR3 residues: CASSQGQGYTF. DNA of the CDR3: TGTGCCAGCAGTCAGGGACAGGGCTACACCTTC.

V is TRBV3-1 (or the pseudogene TRBV3-2) and J is TRBJ1-3, with D tentatively TRBD1 (5 bases). CDR3 length equals 15 residues. Germline CDR1 LGHDT, CDR2 YNNKEL (reference sequence). The V end was cut by 1 base, the J end by 2 bases, with 9 bases between. The DNA of the CDR3 is TGTGCCAGCAGCCAAGTGAGGACAACTGGAAACACCATATATTTT. This codes for CASSQVRTTGNTIYF.

J is TRBJ1-1 and V is TRBV27; D not certain. V was pared by 1 base and J by 4 bases, with 10 bases between. The germline V gene encodes CDR1 MNHEY and CDR2 SMNVEV (reference sequence). The CDR3 is 14 residues long. The chain's CDR3 is CASSLYVQATEAFF. The CDR3 DNA is TGTGCCAGCAGTTTATATGTCCAGGCCACTGAAGCTTTCTTT.